Each of the 29 T cell receptor beta chains below was sequenced from the same sample in a study of response to subunit inactivated influenza vaccine. TCRdb itself ran the RT-PCR reads through MiXCR, one entry per CDR3 protein. The table records more than 600,000 distinct CDR3 sequences, about 18% of them present only once. The input for sequencing was PBMCs from blood, taken 5 days after vaccination. Receptors originate from a man in his forties or fifties who received an inactivated influenza vaccine.

This clonotype was seen ten or more times. The rearrangement links TRBV5-1 to TRBJ2-7; no clear D gene. CDR1 and CDR2 (germline): SGHRS, YFSETQ. The CDR3 consists of 13 residues. V lost 0 bases, J lost 3 bases, and 7 bases lay in between. The DNA for the CDR3 is TGCGCCAGCAGCTTGGACGGCTACTACGAGCAGTACTTC. Protein: CASSLDGYYEQYF.

V gene TRBV5-1 combines with J gene TRBJ2-1; D ambiguous. Germline loops: CDR1 SGHRS, CDR2 YFSETQ. The germline V and J ends were trimmed by 0 bases and 5 bases, with 6 bases remaining between them. The CDR3 extends over 13 amino acids. CDR3 coding DNA: TGCGCCAGCAGCTTGGGAGTCGACAATGAGCAGTTCTTC. Translating gives CASSLGVDNEQFF.

This clonotype has more than one count but fewer than ten. J is TRBJ1-1 and V is TRBV20-1; 7 nucleotides align to TRBD1. The CDR3 covers 14 residues. The germline gives CDR1 DFQATT, CDR2 SNEGSKA (reference sequence). V gave up 5 bases and J gave up 3 bases; unmatched junction bases: 9. The CDR3 DNA reads as TGCAGTGCTCCCAGGGGGGGGGCGGACACTGAAGCTTTCTTT. Translating gives CSAPRGGADTEAFF.

The gene calls are TRBV27 and TRBJ2-5; TRBD2 agrees at 10 bases. Germline V gene sequence: CDR1 MNHEY, CDR2 SMNVEV (reference sequence). V was clipped by 5 bases and J by 7 bases; unmatched bases: 16. The CDR3 extends over 17 amino acids. The CDR3 here is CASSHPEVAGGPGTQYF. DNA of the CDR3: TGTGCCAGCAGTCACCCCGAGGTAGCGGGGGGCCCAGGGACCCAGTACTTC.

The CDR3 bases are TGTGCCTGGAGACTACAGGGGACCACCAACTATGGCTACACCTTC. Its protein product is CAWRLQGTTNYGYTF. The chain combines TRBV30 with TRBJ1-2, with 7 nucleotides matching TRBD1. Trimming removed 3 bases from V and 2 bases from J; junction bases left unmatched: 9. Per the germline V gene, CDR1 is GTSNPN and CDR2 is SVGIG (reference sequence). The CDR3 is 15 amino acids.

This clonotype occurred once. The chain has TRBV7-6 and TRBJ2-7, with D perhaps TRBD1 (5 bases). Germline assignment: CDR1 SGHVS and CDR2 FNYEAQ. V gave up 5 bases and J gave up 4 bases, with 12 bases separating them. This CDR3 comprises 13 residues. The CDR3 reads CASSKSGLYEQYF. The CDR3 DNA is TGTGCCAGCAGCAAATCAGGGCTGTACGAGCAGTACTTC.

This clonotype was seen more than once but under ten times. The chain employs TRBV2 and TRBJ2-2; D ambiguous. There are 14 residues in the CDR3. Germline V gene lookup returns CDR1 SNHLY and CDR2 FYNNEI. Trimming took 3 bases from V and 5 from J, leaving 10 bases between them. The CDR3 here is CASSEDPGTGELFF. The DNA of the CDR3 is TGTGCCAGCAGTGAGGACCCCGGAACCGGGGAGCTGTTTTTT.

This clonotype has only a few counts. The chain carries TRBV29-1 and TRBJ2-5; 12 bases align to TRBD2. J lost 6 bases, V lost 1 base, and 9 bases had no gene match. There are 16 residues in the CDR3. Germline CDR1 is SQVTM and CDR2 is ANQGSEA. The CDR3 DNA reads as TGCAGCGTTGAAGCCATTCTAGCGGGAGGGCCTAAGACCCAGTACTTC. Protein: CSVEAILAGGPKTQYF.

This clonotype has more than one count but fewer than ten. The rearrangement links TRBV19 to TRBJ1-1; D not certain. Trimming took 7 bases from V and 0 from J, leaving 18 bases between them. The length of the CDR3 is 16 residues. Per the germline V gene, CDR1 is LNHDA and CDR2 is SQIVND (reference sequence). CDR3 bases: TGTGCCAGTACAAAGGGAGCGGGCCGAGTGAACACTGAAGCTTTCTTT. It encodes CASTKGAGRVNTEAFF.

The chain joins TRBV7-9 to TRBJ2-7, with 7 bases that match TRBD2. The CDR3 is 16 amino acids. After removal of 3 bases from V and 1 base from J, the junction contained 9 bases not matched to a gene. The V gene's germline CDR1 is SEHNR and CDR2 FQNEAQ (reference sequence). The CDR3 loop is CASSLSSGIVSYEQYF. CDR3 DNA sequence: TGTGCCAGCAGCTTGTCCAGCGGGATTGTTTCCTACGAGCAGTACTTC.

The table lists this clonotype with a few counts. The chain is built from TRBV15 and TRBJ2-7, with TRBD1 as a possible D gene (5 bases). The V end lost 1 base, the J end lost 4 bases, and 17 bases lay between the germline ends. Germline V gives CDR1 LNHNV, CDR2 YYDKDF (reference sequence). There are 16 residues in the CDR3. The CDR3 here is CATSRVGPSGYYEQYF. In DNA form, the CDR3 reads TGTGCCACCAGCAGAGTTGGCCCGTCAGGGTATTACGAGCAGTACTTC.

The CDR3 DNA reads TGCAGCGTTGGTAGGTCTAGCGGCTACAATGAGCAGTTCTTC. Amino acids: CSVGRSSGYNEQFF. The genes are TRBV29-1 and TRBJ2-1; 7 positions match TRBD2. CDR1 and CDR2 from the germline V gene are SQVTM and ANQGSEA. With V trimmed by 4 bases and J by 3 bases, 6 bases remained unmatched. This CDR3 comprises 14 residues.

This clonotype was counted ten times or more. The chain has TRBV9 and TRBJ2-7; a possible D gene is TRBD2 (6 bases). V was pared by 1 base and J by 4 bases, with 9 bases between. The CDR3 loop spans 13 amino acids. Germline CDR1 reads SGDLS; CDR2 reads YYNGEE. CDR3 coding DNA: TGTGCCAGCAGCGTACTGGAGGGTTACGAGCAGTACTTC. Translation: CASSVLEGYEQYF.

This clonotype was seen only a few times. The J gene is TRBJ2-3, the V gene TRBV4-3, with 8 nucleotides matching TRBD2. Germline V gene sequence: CDR1 LGHNA, CDR2 YSLEER. This CDR3 region has 16 residues. The ends lost 4 bases at V and 1 base at J; junction bases unmatched: 7. Here the CDR3 DNA reads TGCGCCAGCAGCCTCCTAAGCGGGGGAGGCACAGATACGCAGTATTTT. This translates into CASSLLSGGGTDTQYF.

The chain combines TRBV7-3 with TRBJ2-1, with 7 bases lining up with TRBD1. J lost 0 bases, V lost 5 bases, and 7 bases had no gene match. Germline values: CDR1 SGHTA, CDR2 FQGTGA. The CDR3 length is 16 residues. The CDR3 reads CASSVTGSVSYNEQFF. The CDR3 coding sequence is TGTGCCAGCAGCGTGACAGGGTCGGTCTCCTACAATGAGCAGTTCTTC.

The chain is built from TRBV20-1 and TRBJ2-1, with 8 bases aligning to TRBD2. Germline CDR1 and CDR2: DFQATT and SNEGSKA (reference sequence). Losses at the gene ends were 0 bases for V and 12 bases for J; bases not matched to a gene: 13. The CDR3 has 15 amino acids. The CDR3, as DNA: TGCAGTGCTAGAGAGGGCGGGAGGCCAACCCGGGGGCAGTTCTTC. Amino acid sequence: CSAREGGRPTRGQFF.

The gene calls are TRBV10-3 and TRBJ1-6; 10 bases match TRBD1. V shed 4 bases and J 9 bases; nucleotides not matched to a gene: 9. CDR1 is ENHRY, CDR2 SYGVKD, per germline. The CDR3 loop spans 16 amino acids. CDR3 protein: CAISANLRDRGSPLHF. In DNA, the CDR3 is TGTGCCATCAGTGCAAACCTCCGGGACAGGGGTTCACCCCTCCACTTT.

CDR3 sequence reads: CATSRDNWQETQYF. The CDR3, as DNA: TGTGCCACCAGCAGAGACAATTGGCAAGAGACCCAGTACTTC. The chain is built from TRBV15 and TRBJ2-5; unclear D gene. The length of the CDR3 is 14 residues. The germline CDR1 and CDR2 sequences are LNHNV and YYDKDF (reference sequence). Trimming took off 0 bases at V and 2 bases at J, with 7 bases between the two ends. Variable domain in full (rest from reference TRBV15 and TRBJ2-5): DAMVIQNPRYQVTQFGKPVTLSCSQTLNHNVMYWYQQKSSQAPKLLFHYYDKDFNNEADTPDNFQSRRPNTSFCFLDIRSPGLGDTAMYLCATSRDNWQETQYFGPGTRLLVL.

The sample holds many counts of this clonotype. The chain links TRBV20-1 to TRBJ2-1; 9 nucleotides align to TRBD2. The length of the CDR3 is 15 residues. CDR1 DFQATT and CDR2 SNEGSKA come from the germline V gene (reference sequence). Trimming removed 0 bases from V and 4 bases from J; junction bases left unmatched: 4. CDR3 coding DNA: TGCAGTGCTAGAGATCTAGCGGGAATGTACAATGAGCAGTTCTTC. Translating it yields CSARDLAGMYNEQFF.

The chain has TRBV27 and TRBJ1-4, with TRBD1 as a possible D gene (5 bases). The CDR3 length is 17 residues. Trimming took off 7 bases at V and 3 bases at J, with 21 bases between the two ends. Germline lookup yields CDR1 MNHEY and CDR2 SMNVEV (reference sequence). The CDR3 sequence is CASKLRANRGPNEKLFF. The CDR3 DNA is TGTGCCAGCAAGCTCCGGGCCAACCGGGGCCCTAATGAAAAACTGTTTTTT. The variable domain in full, with the rest retrieved from reference TRBV27 and TRBJ1-4, is EAQVTQNPRYLITVTGKKLTVTCSQNMNHEYMSWYRQDPGLGLRQIYYSMNVEVTDKGDVPEGYKVSRKEKRNFPLILESPSPNQTSLYFCASKLRANRGPNEKLFFGSGTQLSVL.

This clonotype has only a few counts. This chain connects TRBV4-3 to TRBJ2-3; D possibly corresponds to TRBD2 (6 bases). This CDR3 region has 20 residues. V was shortened by 0 bases and J by 2 bases, with 24 bases between the two germline ends. CDR1 and CDR2 from the germline V gene are LGHNA and YSLEER. DNA of the CDR3: TGCGCCAGCAGCCAAGATCTAACAGCGGGCTCCATCGGGTTCACAGATACGCAGTATTTT. Protein product: CASSQDLTAGSIGFTDTQYF.

The chain recombines TRBV7-9 with TRBJ2-2; the D is unclear. The CDR3 contains 15 residues. The ends were cut back, 2 bases at V and 5 bases at J, with 12 bases in the middle. Germline-derived CDR1 and CDR2 are SEHNR and FQNEAQ (reference sequence). The CDR3 is CASSLMVGQTGELFF. As DNA, the CDR3 is TGTGCCAGCAGCTTAATGGTGGGTCAGACCGGGGAGCTGTTTTTT.

This clonotype has ten or more counts. This chain links TRBV20-1 with TRBJ1-5; tentative D call: TRBD1 (5 bases). This CDR3 contains 13 residues. V shed 5 bases and J shed 6 bases, with 14 bases lying between them. Germline CDR1 and CDR2: DFQATT and SNEGSKA (reference sequence). The CDR3 loop reads CSAGGALGQPQHF. CDR3 nucleotide sequence: TGCAGTGCTGGAGGGGCCCTTGGTCAGCCCCAGCATTTT.

This chain connects TRBV5-1 to TRBJ1-6; D is undetermined. Germline V gene sequence: CDR1 SGHRS, CDR2 YFSETQ. Between the trimmed V and J ends, which lost 3 bases and 7 bases, there was a span of 11 bases. The CDR3 sequence is 14 residues long. The CDR3 bases are TGCGCCAGCAGCTCTTGGGATTTCAATTCACCCCTCCACTTT. The encoded protein is CASSSWDFNSPLHF.

V gene TRBV12-3 or TRBV12-4 combines with J gene TRBJ1-6, with a possible D match to TRBD1 (6 bases). V lost 7 bases and J 6 bases, leaving 16 bases between the germline ends. This CDR3 comprises 15 residues. CDR3 DNA sequence: TGTGCCAGCAACCTCTCGGGGGCGGGTAATTCACCCCTCCACTTT. It translates to CASNLSGAGNSPLHF.

The V and J genes are TRBV6-2 or TRBV6-3 and TRBJ2-1; TRBD2 aligns across 9 bases. The germline gives CDR1 MNHEY, CDR2 SVGEGT. The CDR3 extends over 17 amino acids. The V gene end was trimmed by 1 base and the J gene end by 2 bases; junction bases not matched to a gene: 6. The CDR3 DNA reads as TGTGCCAGCAGTTACTTGGTAGCGGGAGTGCCCTACAATGAGCAGTTCTTC. Residues: CASSYLVAGVPYNEQFF.

The chain employs TRBV12-3 or TRBV12-4 and TRBJ2-3; no clear D gene. The CDR3 sequence is 17 residues long. Trimming removed 8 bases at V and 0 bases at J, with 21 bases between. CDR3 region: CASVSRLGFSSTDTQYF. The DNA of the CDR3 is TGTGCCAGCGTCAGCAGATTAGGCTTCTCTAGCACAGATACGCAGTATTTT.

This chain uses TRBV29-1 with TRBJ2-7; 9 bases agree with TRBD1. Trimming at V came to 0 bases and at J to 3 bases, leaving 3 bases not matched to a gene. The CDR3 has 14 residues. CDR1 and CDR2 from the germline V gene are SQVTM and ANQGSEA. The DNA for the CDR3 is TGCAGCGTTGAAGATCAGGGACAGGGCTACGAGCAGTACTTC. Protein: CSVEDQGQGYEQYF.

The chain recombines TRBV27 with TRBJ2-5; 7 bases are a match to TRBD2. Germline V gene sequence: CDR1 MNHEY, CDR2 SMNVEV (reference sequence). The length of the CDR3 is 14 residues. The J segment lost 5 bases and the V segment lost 3 bases, leaving 6 bases of the junction unmatched. In DNA, the CDR3 is TGTGCCAGCAGTTTGGGACTATCGTCGGAGACCCAGTACTTC. Its translation is CASSLGLSSETQYF.